The clone carrying this T cell receptor beta chain came up once. Germline CDR1 reads PRHDT; CDR2 reads FYEKMQ (reference sequence). The CDR3 covers 14 residues. Trimming removed 3 bases at V and 9 bases at J, with 12 bases between. Regions amplified from RNA transcripts were the TCR beta CDR3 regions. HTBI primers were the set used in a first-round RT-PCR of the TCR CDR3. TCRdb recomputed calls from the multiplex PCR reads with MiXCR, one row per CDR3 protein. Among about 840,000 distinct CDR3 sequences listed, about 38% were seen once. These data belong to a study of T cells in Graves' hyperthyroidism and ophthalmopathy.

The sample taken for sequencing was blood. The TCR was taken from a man aged 18-30 years with Graves' hyperthyroidism. The chain recombines TRBV13 with TRBJ1-6, with a tentative D call TRBD1 (5 bases). CDR3 amino acids: CASSFGRGGSPLHF. In nucleotides, the CDR3 is TGTGCCAGCAGCTTTGGTCGGGGGGGTTCACCCCTCCACTTT.